This T cell receptor beta chain originates from a study of beta chain features in type 1 diabetes. cDNA synthesis used the whole RNA isolate, giving expressed TCRB sequences. The method was immunoSEQ multiplex PCR; TCRdb's version includes in-frame clones alone and lacks a portion of them. The sample has approximately 250,000 clones, roughly a tenth seen once. A few counts support this clone. The antigen remains unidentified. Markers CD45RO/CCR7/CD25/CD127/CD95/CD27 served to sort CD4+ naive, central memory, regulatory and stem cell-like memory cells. The V and J ends lost 0 bases and 0 bases, in that order; junction bases with no gene match: 3. From germline, CDR1 is SGHVS and CDR2 FNYEAQ. The CDR3 spans 17 residues. Study-wide findings and caveats: The cDNA sequencing approach could over-represent high-TCR-expressing cells. Significant though moderate, a shortening of TCRB CDR3s appeared in all four CD4+ subsets of Type 1 diabetes patients. Naive, central memory and Treg TCRB repertoires appeared more alike in patients than in healthy donors. More deletions and fewer insertions at VDJ junctions were seen in type 1 diabetes patients.

The TCR sequence derives from a man in his thirties or forties with type 1 diabetes. The sample was naive CD4+ T cells from blood. The J gene is TRBJ1-1, the V gene TRBV7-6; 11 bases line up with TRBD1. CDR3 DNA: TGTGCCAGCAGCTTAGCGGGACAGGGGGTAATGAACACTGAAGCTTTCTTT. This encodes CASSLAGQGVMNTEAFF.